The 26 T cell receptor beta chains reported below all come from one sample, sequenced in a study of identical twins. TCRdb re-analysed the 5' RACE reads in MiXCR, keeping a single row per CDR3 protein. The sample consists of about 890,000 distinct CDR3 sequences, over 9% of them appearing once. Separately, the same data were catalogued under a study of yellow fever vaccine responses in identical twins.

Specimen: PBMCs. The receptors shown here come from a woman between 18 and 29 years old in good health.

Comment on this clonotype: A read error may produce the germline difference seen at one junction end. The chain links TRBV20-1 to TRBJ2-7; a weak D match, TRBD1 (6 bases). Germline lookup yields CDR1 DFQATT and CDR2 SNEGSKA (reference sequence). The length of the CDR3 is 14 residues. The CDR3 loop is CGARQVGEFNEQYF. CDR3 DNA: TGCGGTGCCCGACAGGTGGGTGAGTTCAACGAGCAGTACTTC.

The chain joins TRBV28 to TRBJ1-2, with 9 bases identical to TRBD1. CDR1 and CDR2 (germline): MDHEN, SYDVKM. V shed 5 bases and J 7 bases; nucleotides not matched to a gene: 11. The CDR3 is 15 residues long. The CDR3 DNA follows: TGTGCCAGCAGTCTCGGGGGGACAGGGCCAGGTGGCTACACCTTC. Residues: CASSLGGTGPGGYTF.

This clonotype has more than one count but fewer than ten. The chain recombines TRBV11-2 with TRBJ2-7, with 7 bases aligning to TRBD1. Germline lookup yields CDR1 SGHAT and CDR2 FQNNGV. This CDR3 contains 16 residues. V was pared by 1 base and J by 2 bases, with 8 bases of the junction left unmatched. In nucleotides, the CDR3 is TGTGCCAGCAGCTTAGTATTCGGGACAGCCACCTACGAGCAGTACTTC. Protein product: CASSLVFGTATYEQYF.

This clonotype showed up many times. V usage is TRBV11-2 and J usage is TRBJ2-2; 7 bases match TRBD2. V gave up 0 bases and J gave up 2 bases; unmatched junction bases: 6. The V gene's germline CDR1 is SGHAT and CDR2 FQNNGV. The CDR3 consists of 17 residues. CDR3 sequence reads: CASSLDLASGNTGELFF. The DNA for the CDR3 is TGTGCCAGCAGCTTAGATTTGGCTAGCGGCAACACCGGGGAGCTGTTTTTT.

The sample holds one count of this clonotype. The chain couples TRBV3-1 to TRBJ2-1; 11 positions agree with TRBD2. From germline, CDR1 is LGHDT and CDR2 YNNKEL (reference sequence). The CDR3 is made up of 19 amino acids. V gave up 3 bases and J gave up 4 bases; unmatched junction bases: 14. The CDR3 region has the DNA TGTGCCAGCAGCCAGGAGGCCCCTGGACTAGCGGGCTCTTACAATGAGCAGTTCTTC. It specifies CASSQEAPGLAGSYNEQFF.

This clonotype was counted only a few times. This chain uses TRBV7-9 with TRBJ2-1; D unresolved. Germline V gene data show CDR1 as SEHNR and CDR2 as FQNEAQ (reference sequence). This CDR3 has 13 residues. V lost 4 bases and J 5 bases, leaving 9 bases between the germline ends. CDR3: CASSSSRDNEQFF. The CDR3 DNA reads as TGTGCCAGCAGCTCCAGTAGGGACAATGAGCAGTTCTTC.

CDR3 sequence: CSASGLAGHTDTQYF. DNA of the CDR3: TGCAGTGCTAGCGGGCTAGCGGGCCACACAGATACGCAGTATTTT. The rearrangement uses TRBV20-1 and TRBJ2-3; 8 bases match TRBD2. The CDR3 extends over 15 amino acids. V was clipped by 3 bases and J by 2 bases; unmatched bases: 7. The germline V gene encodes CDR1 DFQATT and CDR2 SNEGSKA (reference sequence).

V usage is TRBV12-3 or TRBV12-4 and J usage is TRBJ2-1, with TRBD2 identical over 11 bases. J lost 7 bases, V lost 4 bases, and 18 bases had no gene match. The CDR3 has 19 amino acids. CDR3 nucleotide sequence: TGTGCCAGCAGTTGGTTTAGCGGGAGGGCCCTCCTACGTTGGAATGAGCAGTTCTTC. It codes for CASSWFSGRALLRWNEQFF.

The sample holds a few counts of this clonotype. This chain connects TRBV25-1 to TRBJ2-5, with D perhaps matching TRBD1 or TRBD2 (5 bases each). This CDR3 has 17 residues. Germline values: CDR1 MGHDK, CDR2 SYGVNS. With 4 bases removed from V and 0 bases from J, the gap between germline ends came to 18 bases. As DNA, the CDR3 is TGTGCCAGCAGTGCCTCGGGAAGGGGTCGGTACCAAGAGACCCAGTACTTC. It translates to CASSASGRGRYQETQYF.

There are a few counts of this clonotype. A read error is possible here, since a much larger clone lies one base away. V is TRBV27 and J is TRBJ2-3, with 9 positions matching TRBD2. This CDR3 has 16 residues. From germline, CDR1 is MNHEY and CDR2 SMNVEV (reference sequence). CDR3 sequence: CAGSYIAGAGTDTQYF. CDR3 nucleotides: TGTGCCGGCAGCTATATAGCGGGAGCGGGCACAGATACGCAGTATTTT.

This clonotype was picked up a small number of times. The chain recombines TRBV7-9 with TRBJ2-7; 7 bases are shared with TRBD1. This CDR3 spans 15 amino acids. Germline CDR1 and CDR2: SEHNR and FQNEAQ (reference sequence). V was pared by 5 bases and J by 2 bases, with 9 bases of the junction left unmatched. In nucleotides, the CDR3 is TGTGCCAGCAGCAGCCGACAGGGAGCGGCCTACGAGCAGTACTTC. Protein product: CASSSRQGAAYEQYF.

This clonotype has more than one count but fewer than ten. This sequence joins TRBV24-1 and TRBJ2-1; 9 bases match TRBD1. This CDR3 spans 15 amino acids. With 4 bases clipped from V and 5 bases from J, the junction kept 5 bases outside the gene matches. CDR1 and CDR2 from the germline V gene are KGHDR and SFDVKD. DNA for the CDR3: TGTGCCACCAGTGAATCCGGGACAGGGAACAATGAGCAGTTCTTC. It encodes CATSESGTGNNEQFF.

The sample holds many counts of this clonotype. The chain combines TRBV13 with TRBJ1-5; D gene unclear. V gave up 5 bases and J gave up 4 bases, with 9 bases separating them. CDR1 PRHDT and CDR2 FYEKMQ come from the germline V gene (reference sequence). The CDR3 covers 13 residues. This CDR3 reads CASSHDLNQPQHF. CDR3 sequence (DNA): TGTGCCAGCAGCCATGACTTGAATCAGCCCCAGCATTTT.

This clonotype was detected a few times. The genes are TRBV5-5 and TRBJ2-1; 9 bases map to TRBD2. V dropped 0 bases and J dropped 1; count of bases not matched to a gene: 8. This CDR3 has 18 amino acids. Germline CDR1 and CDR2: SGHKS and YYEKEE (reference sequence). The CDR3 protein is CASSLVPLAGKSYNEQFF. In DNA form, the CDR3 reads TGTGCCAGCAGCTTGGTCCCCCTAGCGGGGAAGTCCTACAATGAGCAGTTCTTC.

There are a few counts of this clonotype. The chain joins TRBV10-3 to TRBJ2-1, with 8 bases aligning to TRBD2. Germline V lookup: CDR1 ENHRY, CDR2 SYGVKD. Germline trimming cut 10 bases from V and 6 bases from J; bases unmatched to any gene: 8. This CDR3 has 13 residues. The CDR3 DNA reads TGTGCCAACAGCGGGAGAGGGGTCAATGAGCAGTTCTTC. Residues: CANSGRGVNEQFF.

Only a few counts were recorded for this clonotype. The J gene is TRBJ2-5, the V gene TRBV4-2; TRBD2 matches 9 bases. V gave up 5 bases and J gave up 0 bases; unmatched junction bases: 10. CDR3 length: 17 amino acids. The V gene's germline CDR1 is LGHNA and CDR2 YNFKEQ. This chain's CDR3 is CASSVGASGVHQETQYF. DNA for the CDR3: TGTGCCAGCAGCGTGGGGGCTAGCGGGGTGCACCAAGAGACCCAGTACTTC.

This clonotype was seen more than once but under ten times. The rearrangement links TRBV7-3 to TRBJ2-5, with D possibly being TRBD1 or TRBD2 (5 bases each). Germline CDR1 and CDR2: SGHTA and FQGTGA. V was clipped by 6 bases and J by 2 bases, with 10 bases between them. The CDR3 contains 13 residues. The CDR3 DNA is TGTGCCAGCAGTGAGGGGAGACAAGAGACCCAGTACTTC. The encoded protein is CASSEGRQETQYF.

The chain has TRBV28 and TRBJ1-1; 11 nucleotides agree with TRBD1. There are 15 residues in the CDR3. Germline lookup yields CDR1 MDHEN and CDR2 SYDVKM. With V trimmed by 8 bases and J by 5 bases, 10 bases remained unmatched. CDR3 amino acids: CASRLPGTGGTEAFF. In DNA, the CDR3 is TGTGCCAGCCGACTCCCCGGGACAGGGGGGACTGAAGCTTTCTTT.

The sample holds a few counts of this clonotype. The rearrangement joins TRBV24-1 to TRBJ2-3; D uncertain. Germline values: CDR1 KGHDR, CDR2 SFDVKD. V was trimmed by 5 bases and J by 6 bases, leaving 8 bases between them. CDR3 length: 12 amino acids. CDR3 sequence: CATSVGSDTQYF. CDR3 nucleotides: TGTGCCACCAGTGTGGGGTCCGATACGCAGTATTTT.

This clonotype has more than one count but fewer than ten. The genes are TRBV6-2 or TRBV6-3 and TRBJ2-3; TRBD2 might be the D (6 bases). The CDR3 has 13 residues. Germline CDR1 is MNHEY and CDR2 is SVGEGT. The V gene lost 7 bases and the J gene lost 6 bases, with 14 bases spanning the gap. Written as DNA, the CDR3 is TGTGCCAGCACCCCTAGCGTGGCCGATACGCAGTATTTT. Translation gives CASTPSVADTQYF.

The chain uses TRBV11-2 and TRBJ2-7; 9 bases agree with TRBD2. This CDR3 region has 14 residues. Germline CDR1 is SGHAT and CDR2 is FQNNGV. V lost 6 bases, J lost 1 base, and 4 bases stayed unmatched. The DNA of the CDR3 is TGTGCCAGCAGATGGAGCGGGGGGTCCTACGAGCAGTACGTC. Its translation: CASRWSGGSYEQYV.

This clonotype was detected ten times or more. The chain is built from TRBV12-3 or TRBV12-4 and TRBJ2-2; D is possibly TRBD1 or TRBD2 (5 bases each). This CDR3 is 15 amino acids long. Trimming left V 10 bases short and J 4 bases short, with 19 bases between. CDR3 residues: CATTEVGAFTGELFF. Written as DNA, the CDR3 is TGTGCCACCACCGAAGTCGGGGCCTTCACCGGGGAGCTGTTTTTT.

This chain connects TRBV3-1 to TRBJ2-1; TRBD2 matches at 11 bases. The CDR3 contains 19 residues. V shed 1 base, J shed 7 bases, and the junction held 15 bases outside the gene matches. Germline CDR1 reads LGHDT; CDR2 reads YNNKEL (reference sequence). Here the CDR3 DNA reads TGTGCCAGCAGCCAAGGGGGTTTTCGACTAGCGGGGTTATTGAATGAGCAGTTCTTC. Translated, it gives CASSQGGFRLAGLLNEQFF.

This clonotype was counted many times. This chain connects TRBV25-1 to TRBJ2-2; 8 bases match TRBD1. V lost 1 base, J lost 2 bases, and 3 bases stayed unmatched. This CDR3 is built from 16 residues. Germline V gene lookup returns CDR1 MGHDK and CDR2 SYGVNS. CDR3 coding DNA: TGTGCCAGCAGTGAATGGGGACAGGACAACACCGGGGAGCTGTTTTTT. Protein: CASSEWGQDNTGELFF. The complete variable domain, with remaining parts taken from reference TRBV25-1 and TRBJ2-2, reads EADIYQTPRYLVIGTGKKITLECSQTMGHDKMYWYQQDPGMELHLIHYSYGVNSTEKGDLSSESTVSRIRTEHFPLTLESARPSHTSQYLCASSEWGQDNTGELFFGEGSRLTVL.

This clonotype was seen only a few times. The chain links TRBV12-3 or TRBV12-4 to TRBJ2-2; 9 bases line up with TRBD1. The V and J ends lost 5 bases and 4 bases, in that order; junction bases with no gene match: 5. The CDR3 loop spans 15 amino acids. The CDR3 sequence is CASSGQGTSTGELFF. The CDR3 DNA is TGTGCCAGCAGTGGACAGGGGACGAGCACCGGGGAGCTGTTTTTT.

This rearrangement joins TRBV28 to TRBJ1-1; 11 nucleotides agree with TRBD1. V dropped 8 bases and J dropped 6; count of bases not matched to a gene: 11. The CDR3 totals 15 residues. CDR1 and CDR2 from the germline V gene are MDHEN and SYDVKM. CDR3 sequence: CASLAGTGGIAEAFF. The CDR3 DNA follows: TGTGCCAGCCTGGCCGGGACAGGGGGGATCGCTGAAGCTTTCTTT.